This T cell receptor beta chain was obtained from a study of T cells after yellow fever vaccination. TCRdb fed the 5' RACE reads into MiXCR, producing one record per CDR3 protein. The table shows fewer than 450,000 distinct CDR3 sequences, with roughly 4% occurring only once. V was clipped by 6 bases and J by 10 bases, with 16 bases between them. This CDR3 has 13 residues. Per the germline V gene, CDR1 is SNHLY and CDR2 is FYNNEI. This clonotype was found many times. The sequence was obtained from a man between 18 and 35 years old who received the YFV17D yellow fever vaccine. The V call is TRBV2, the J call TRBJ2-1; D is perhaps TRBD1 or TRBD2 (5 bases each). The sequences come from PBMCs, collected 5 days after the yellow fever booster vaccination. The CDR3 sequence: CASSGTVYGEQFF. CDR3 nucleotides: TGTGCCAGCAGCGGGACCGTCTACGGGGAGCAGTTCTTC.